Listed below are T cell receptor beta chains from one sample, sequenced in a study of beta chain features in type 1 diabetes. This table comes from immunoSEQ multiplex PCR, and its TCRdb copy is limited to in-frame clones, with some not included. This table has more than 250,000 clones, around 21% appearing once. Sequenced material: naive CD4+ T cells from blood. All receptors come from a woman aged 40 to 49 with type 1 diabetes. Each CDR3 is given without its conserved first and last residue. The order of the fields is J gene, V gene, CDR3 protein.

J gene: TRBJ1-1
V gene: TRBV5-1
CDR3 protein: ASSRDSNTEAF

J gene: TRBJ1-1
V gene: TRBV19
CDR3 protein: ASSTSGTEAF

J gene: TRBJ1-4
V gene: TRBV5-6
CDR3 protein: ASSGHGYEKLF

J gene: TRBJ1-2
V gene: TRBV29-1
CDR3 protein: SVERDRGRGYT

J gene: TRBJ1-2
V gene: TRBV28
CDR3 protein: ASTFRGDGYT

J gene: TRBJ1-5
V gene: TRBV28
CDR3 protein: ASISGFPNQPQH

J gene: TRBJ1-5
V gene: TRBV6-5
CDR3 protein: ASSPGQLHQPQH

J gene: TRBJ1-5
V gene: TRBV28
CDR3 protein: ASREGQGSQPQH

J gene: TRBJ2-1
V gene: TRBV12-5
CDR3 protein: ASATSSGSFNEQF

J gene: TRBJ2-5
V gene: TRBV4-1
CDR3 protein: ASSQVFAGAQETQY

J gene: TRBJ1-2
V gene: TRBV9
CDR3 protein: ASSERANYGYT

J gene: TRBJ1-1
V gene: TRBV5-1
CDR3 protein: ASSLGTEGRGAF

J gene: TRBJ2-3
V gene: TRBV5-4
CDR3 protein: ASSLAGTDTQY

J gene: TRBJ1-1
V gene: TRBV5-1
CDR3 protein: ASSFRTGEGTEAF

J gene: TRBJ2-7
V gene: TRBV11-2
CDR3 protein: ASSTGQQDEQY

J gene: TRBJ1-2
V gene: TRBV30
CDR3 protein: AWEPGTAYGYT

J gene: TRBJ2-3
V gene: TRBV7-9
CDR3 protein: ASSLMEGRSTDTQY

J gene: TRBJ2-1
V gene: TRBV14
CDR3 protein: ASSQVHPAQGQF

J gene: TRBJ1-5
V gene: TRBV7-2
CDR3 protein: ASSLGLQGNQPQH

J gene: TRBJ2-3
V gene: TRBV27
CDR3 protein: ASSLSAGSGGGAQY

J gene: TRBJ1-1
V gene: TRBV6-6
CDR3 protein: ASSTQGRGEAF

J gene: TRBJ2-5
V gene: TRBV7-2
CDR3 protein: ASSPTGETQY

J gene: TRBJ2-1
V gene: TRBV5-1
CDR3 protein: ASSLSNEQF

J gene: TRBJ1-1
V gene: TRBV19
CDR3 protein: ASSPTVPRGGTEAF

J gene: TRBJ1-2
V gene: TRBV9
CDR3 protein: ASRTGGSANYGYT

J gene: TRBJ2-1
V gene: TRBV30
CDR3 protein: AWGRANNEQF